Below, one T cell receptor (beta chain) is given with its context. CDR1 MNHNY and CDR2 SVGAGI come from the germline V gene (reference sequence). V lost 3 bases, J lost 10 bases, and 16 bases lay in between. The CDR3 totals 15 residues. Clones were sequenced by immunoSEQ multiplex PCR, and TCRdb holds only the in-frame ones, with some missing. The sample lists about 19,000 clones, approximately 85% occurring once. The data were taken from a study of T cell clonotyping in hematopoietic cell transplantation. The time point was: recipient sample about 28 days before transplant, after cytoreduction. The source is a middle-aged man with acute myeloid leukemia. Some clones in this sample may be carry-over from other donors' samples. The chain joins TRBV6-6 to TRBJ1-6, with a tentative D call TRBD1 (5 bases). Sequenced material: peripheral blood mononuclear cells, taken before stem cell transplant. The CDR3 protein is CASSYSSRVGSPLHF. The CDR3 DNA follows: TGTGCCAGCAGTTATTCGAGCAGGGTTGGGTCACCCCTCCACTTT.